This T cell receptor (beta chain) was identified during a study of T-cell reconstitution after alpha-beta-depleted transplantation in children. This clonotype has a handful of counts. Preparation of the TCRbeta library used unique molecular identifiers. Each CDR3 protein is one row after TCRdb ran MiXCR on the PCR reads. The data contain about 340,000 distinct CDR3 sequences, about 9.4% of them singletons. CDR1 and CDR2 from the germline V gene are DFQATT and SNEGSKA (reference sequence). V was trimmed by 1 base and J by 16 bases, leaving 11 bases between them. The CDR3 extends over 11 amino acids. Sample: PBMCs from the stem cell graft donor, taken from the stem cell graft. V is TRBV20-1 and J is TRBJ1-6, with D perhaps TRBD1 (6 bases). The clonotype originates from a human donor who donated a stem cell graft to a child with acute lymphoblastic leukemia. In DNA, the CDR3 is TGCAGTGCTAGAGGGACAGAAGGGCTCCACTTT. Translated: CSARGTEGLHF.